The rows below give T cell receptor beta chains drawn from one sample of a study of blood T cell repertoires in COVID-19. The repertoire was sequenced with immunoSEQ multiplex PCR; TCRdb's copy has only in-frame clones and lacks some. This sample has roughly 140,000 clones, with 70% to 90% found just once. Sequenced material: peripheral blood. The receptors here all came from a woman aged 55-69 years with COVID-19, enrolled during active disease. Each CDR3 is given with its conserved first and last residue. The D gene is left open where the match is weak. The size field is filled for only some rows; it gives once, few, many or a size class.

J	size	D	V	CDR3	DNA
TRBJ2-2	NA	NA	TRBV4-1	CASSQDRMGGTGELFF	TGCGCCAGCAGCCAAGATAGAATGGGGGGCACCGGGGAGCTGTTTTTT
TRBJ2-3	NA	TRBD2	TRBV2	CASSGSGGPSTDTQYF	TGTGCCAGCTCCGGTAGCGGGGGGCCTAGCACAGATACGCAGTATTTT
TRBJ1-2	NA	NA	TRBV7-9	CASSPTQGPYGYTF	TGTGCCAGCAGCCCGACTCAGGGCCCCTATGGCTACACCTTC
TRBJ1-6	NA	NA	TRBV3-1/TRBV3-2	CASSLESSYNSPLHF	TGTGCCAGCAGCCTTGAGTCCTCCTATAATTCACCCCTCCACTTT
TRBJ2-3	NA	NA	TRBV27	CASSLQVSTDTQYF	TGTGCCAGCAGTCTACAGGTTAGCACAGATACGCAGTATTTT
TRBJ2-1	NA	NA	TRBV19	CASSPVGGGPNNEQFF	TGTGCCAGTAGCCCTGTTGGGGGGGGGCCCAACAATGAGCAGTTCTTC
TRBJ2-1	once	TRBD2	TRBV19	CASSIQVAGSDEQFF	TGTGCCAGTAGTATTCAAGTAGCGGGGTCAGATGAGCAGTTCTTC
TRBJ1-4	NA	NA	TRBV2	CASIVLPNEKLFF	TGTGCCAGCATTGTCCTACCTAATGAAAAACTGTTTTTT
TRBJ2-3	NA	NA	TRBV11-2	CASSFGGSRDTQYF	TGTGCCAGCAGCTTCGGTGGCTCTAGGGATACGCAGTATTTT
TRBJ1-5	NA	NA	TRBV27	CASRRGRSDQPQHF	TGTGCCAGCAGGAGGGGGAGATCAGATCAGCCCCAGCATTTT
TRBJ2-7	NA	NA	TRBV6-6	CASSYRQGINYEQYF	TGTGCCAGCAGTTACAGGCAGGGTATTAACTACGAGCAGTACTTC
TRBJ2-3	NA	TRBD2	TRBV10-1	CASSESKAGGYTDTQYF	TGCGCCAGCAGTGAGTCGAAAGCGGGGGGGTACACAGATACGCAGTATTTT
TRBJ1-5	NA	NA	TRBV29-1	CSVATGRNQPQHF	TGCAGCGTTGCCACAGGGCGCAATCAGCCCCAGCATTTT
TRBJ2-1	NA	NA	TRBV6-2/TRBV6-3	CASSYSLGGGADEQFF	TGTGCCAGCAGTTACTCCCTGGGAGGGGGGGCCGATGAGCAGTTCTTC
TRBJ2-3	NA	TRBD2	TRBV5-1	CASSLTTSGGADTQYF	TGCGCCAGCAGCTTGACGACTAGCGGGGGGGCAGATACGCAGTATTTT
TRBJ1-4	NA	NA	TRBV6-5	CASAGRGYEKLFF	TGTGCCAGCGCCGGACGGGGATATGAAAAACTGTTTTTT
TRBJ2-7	NA	TRBD2	TRBV5-8	CASSNSGGVYEQYF	TGTGCCAGCAGTAATAGCGGGGGGGTCTACGAGCAGTACTTC
TRBJ1-6	NA	TRBD1	TRBV9	CASSAHRGGVSPLHF	TGTGCCAGCAGCGCCCACAGGGGCGGCGTTTCACCCCTCCACTTT
TRBJ1-1	NA	TRBD1	TRBV5-1	CASSLGDRGVAFF	TGCGCCAGCAGCTTGGGCGACAGGGGTGTCGCTTTCTTT
TRBJ1-6	NA	NA	TRBV5-1	CASSLESGGYLNSPLHF	TGCGCCAGCAGCTTGGAGAGCGGGGGGTACCTCAATTCACCCCTCCACTTT
TRBJ1-2	NA	NA	TRBV3-1/TRBV3-2	CASSQDLRGEGLNYGYTF	TGTGCCAGCAGCCAAGATCTGAGAGGGGAGGGACTTAACTATGGCTACACCTTC
TRBJ2-7	NA	TRBD2	TRBV27	CASSLKGLDYYEQYF	TGTGCCAGCAGTTTGAAAGGACTAGACTACTACGAGCAGTACTTC
TRBJ2-1	NA	TRBD1	TRBV19	CASSLGTGEASEQFF	TGTGCCAGTAGTCTCGGGACAGGGGAGGCAAGTGAGCAGTTCTTC
TRBJ2-1	once	TRBD2	TRBV7-7	CASSPRAGGRDEQFF	TGTGCCAGCAGCCCACGGGCGGGGGGGCGCGATGAGCAGTTCTTC
TRBJ1-2	once	NA	TRBV6-5	CASSDWDGYTF	TGTGCCAGCAGCGACTGGGATGGCTACACCTTC
TRBJ1-2	NA	TRBD1	TRBV7-9	CASSNPTGGGGYGYTF	TGTGCCAGCAGCAACCCAACGGGAGGGGGCGGCTATGGCTACACCTTC
TRBJ2-3	NA	NA	TRBV4-2	CASSQDKGGAQYF	TGTGCCAGCAGCCAAGATAAAGGGGGGGCGCAGTATTTT
TRBJ2-3	NA	TRBD2	TRBV2	CASSAARGGDTDTQYF	TGTGCCAGCAGTGCGGCGCGGGGGGGCGACACAGATACGCAGTATTTT
TRBJ1-4	NA	NA	TRBV4-1	CASSQYTGRGEKLFF	TGCGCCAGCAGCCAGTACACAGGGAGGGGGGAAAAACTGTTTTTT
TRBJ2-2	NA	NA	TRBV29-1	CSVRYNYDPNTGELFF	TGCAGCGTCCGATACAACTACGACCCGAACACCGGGGAGCTGTTTTTT
TRBJ1-4	NA	TRBD1	TRBV19	CASTEIRQGNEKLFF	TGTGCCAGTACTGAGATCCGACAGGGAAATGAAAAACTGTTTTTT
TRBJ2-2	NA	TRBD2	TRBV4-2	CASSQKAGTSGGAGHGELFF	TGTGCCAGCAGCCAAAAAGCCGGGACTAGCGGGGGGGCCGGCCACGGGGAGCTGTTTTTT
TRBJ2-5	NA	NA	TRBV6-1	CASREWGPSLQETQYF	TGTGCCAGCAGAGAATGGGGGCCTAGTCTCCAAGAGACCCAGTACTTC
TRBJ2-2	NA	NA	TRBV12-2	CASRKVGDRGPCGELFF	TGTGCAAGTCGCAAAGTGGGGGACAGGGGGCCGTGCGGGGAGCTGTTTTTT
TRBJ2-1	once	TRBD2	TRBV7-6	CASSFGTSGLNEQFF	TGTGCCAGCAGCTTTGGGACTAGCGGTCTCAATGAGCAGTTCTTC
TRBJ1-2	NA	NA	TRBV5-1	CASSLESATTTGYTF	TGCGCCAGCAGCTTGGAGTCAGCTACTACCACTGGCTACACCTTC
TRBJ2-3	NA	NA	TRBV24-1	CAGESTDTQYF	TGTGCCGGGGAGAGCACAGATACGCAGTATTTT
TRBJ1-2	NA	NA	TRBV10-3	CAGGTATRGYTF	TGTGCCGGAGGGACTGCTACGAGGGGCTACACCTTC
TRBJ2-7	NA	TRBD1	TRBV27	CASSLTGTEQYF	TGTGCCAGCAGCCTGACAGGGACAGAGCAGTACTTC
TRBJ2-7	once	NA	TRBV5-1	CASSLADSSSYEQYF	TGCGCCAGCAGCTTGGCGGACTCGAGCTCCTACGAGCAGTACTTC
TRBJ2-5	NA	NA	TRBV20-1	CSGRRGETQYF	TGCAGCGGGCGGCGGGGAGAGACCCAGTACTTC
TRBJ2-2	once	NA	TRBV6-4	CASNLPVQGRSGELFF	TGTGCCAGCAATCTACCGGTCCAGGGTAGGTCCGGGGAGCTGTTTTTT
TRBJ2-2	once	TRBD1	TRBV29-1	CSVAGGEANTGELFF	TGCAGCGTGGCAGGGGGCGAAGCGAACACCGGGGAGCTGTTTTTT